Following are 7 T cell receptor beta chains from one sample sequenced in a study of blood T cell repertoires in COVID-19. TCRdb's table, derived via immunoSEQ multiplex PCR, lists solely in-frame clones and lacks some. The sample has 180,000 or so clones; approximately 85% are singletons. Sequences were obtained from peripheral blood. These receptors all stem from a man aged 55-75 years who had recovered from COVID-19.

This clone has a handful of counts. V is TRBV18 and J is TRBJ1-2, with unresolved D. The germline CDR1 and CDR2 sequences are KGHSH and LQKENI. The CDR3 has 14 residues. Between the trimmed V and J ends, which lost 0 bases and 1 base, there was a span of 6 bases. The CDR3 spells CASSPPHSNYGYTF. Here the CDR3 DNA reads TGTGCCAGCTCACCACCTCACAGTAACTATGGCTACACCTTC.

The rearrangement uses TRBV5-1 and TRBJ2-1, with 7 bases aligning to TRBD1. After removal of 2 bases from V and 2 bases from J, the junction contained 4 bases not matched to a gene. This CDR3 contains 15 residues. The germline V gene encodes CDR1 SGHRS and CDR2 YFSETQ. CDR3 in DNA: TGCGCCAGCAGCTTTGGGCAGGGGGCCTACAATGAGCAGTTCTTC. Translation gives CASSFGQGAYNEQFF.

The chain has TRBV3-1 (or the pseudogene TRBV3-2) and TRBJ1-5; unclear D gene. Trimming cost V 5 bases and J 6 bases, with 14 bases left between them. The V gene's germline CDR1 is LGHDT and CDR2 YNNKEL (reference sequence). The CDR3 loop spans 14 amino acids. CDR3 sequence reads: CASSSGREFQPQHF. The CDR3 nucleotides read TGTGCCAGCAGCTCTGGACGGGAATTTCAGCCCCAGCATTTT.

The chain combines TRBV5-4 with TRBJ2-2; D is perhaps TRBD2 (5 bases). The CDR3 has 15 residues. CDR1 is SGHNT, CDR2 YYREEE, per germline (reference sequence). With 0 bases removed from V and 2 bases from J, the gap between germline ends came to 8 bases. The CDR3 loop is CASSLGAGNTGELFF. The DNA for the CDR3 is TGTGCCAGCAGCTTGGGGGCGGGTAACACCGGGGAGCTGTTTTTT.

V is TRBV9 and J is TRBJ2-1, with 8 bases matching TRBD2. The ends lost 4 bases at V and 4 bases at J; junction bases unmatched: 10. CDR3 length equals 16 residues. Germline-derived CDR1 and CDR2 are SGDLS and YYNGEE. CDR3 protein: CASSPTGGANYNEQFF. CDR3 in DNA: TGTGCCAGCAGCCCCACGGGGGGGGCCAATTACAATGAGCAGTTCTTC. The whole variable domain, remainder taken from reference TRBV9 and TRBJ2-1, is DSGVTQTPKHLITATGQRVTLRCSPRSGDLSVYWYQQSLDQGLQFLIQYYNGEERAKGNILERFSAQQFPDLHSELNLSSLELGDSALYFCASSPTGGANYNEQFFGPGTRLTVL.

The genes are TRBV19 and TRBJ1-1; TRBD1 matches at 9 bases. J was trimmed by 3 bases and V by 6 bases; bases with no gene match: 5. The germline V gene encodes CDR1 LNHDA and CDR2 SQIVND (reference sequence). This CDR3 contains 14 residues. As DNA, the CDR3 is TGTGCCAGTAGGGGTGGACAGGGGCACACTGAAGCTTTCTTT. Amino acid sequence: CASRGGQGHTEAFF.

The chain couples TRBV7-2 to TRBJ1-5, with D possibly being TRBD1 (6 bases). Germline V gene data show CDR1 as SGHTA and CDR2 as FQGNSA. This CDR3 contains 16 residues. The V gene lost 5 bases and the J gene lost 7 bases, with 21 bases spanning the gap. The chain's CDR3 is CASSLRIGDKQQPQHF. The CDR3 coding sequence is TGTGCCAGCAGCCTCCGGATAGGGGACAAGCAACAGCCCCAGCATTTT.